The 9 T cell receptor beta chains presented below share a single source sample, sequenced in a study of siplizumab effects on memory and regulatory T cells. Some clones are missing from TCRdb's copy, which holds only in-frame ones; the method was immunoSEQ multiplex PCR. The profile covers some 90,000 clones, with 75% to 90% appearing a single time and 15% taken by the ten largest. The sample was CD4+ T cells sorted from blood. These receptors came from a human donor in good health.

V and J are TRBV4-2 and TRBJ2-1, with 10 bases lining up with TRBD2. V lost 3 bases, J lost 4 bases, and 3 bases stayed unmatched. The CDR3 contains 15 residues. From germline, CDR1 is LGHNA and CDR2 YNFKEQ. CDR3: CASSHGLAAYNEQFF. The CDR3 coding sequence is TGTGCCAGCAGCCACGGACTAGCGGCTTACAATGAGCAGTTCTTC.

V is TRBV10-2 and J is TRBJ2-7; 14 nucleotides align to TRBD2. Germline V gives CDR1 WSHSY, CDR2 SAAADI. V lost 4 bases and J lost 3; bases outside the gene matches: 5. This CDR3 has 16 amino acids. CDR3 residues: CASSGPGLAGVYEQYF. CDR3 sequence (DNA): TGCGCCAGCAGTGGTCCGGGACTAGCGGGAGTCTACGAGCAGTACTTC.

The CDR3, as DNA: TGCGCCAGCAGCCAGGCCCGGGACTCAGCGAACACTGAAGCTTTCTTT. Amino acid sequence: CASSQARDSANTEAFF. The chain is built from TRBV4-3 and TRBJ1-1; TRBD1 might be the D (5 bases). The CDR3 is 16 amino acids. V lost 3 bases to trimming and J lost 1 base, with 15 bases between them. Germline CDR1 reads LGHNA; CDR2 reads YSLEER.

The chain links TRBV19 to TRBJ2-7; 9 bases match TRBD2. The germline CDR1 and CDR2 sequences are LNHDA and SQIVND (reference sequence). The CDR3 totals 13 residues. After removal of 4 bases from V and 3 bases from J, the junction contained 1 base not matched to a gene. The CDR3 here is CASSTSGDYEQYF. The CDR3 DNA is TGTGCCAGTAGTACTAGCGGGGACTACGAGCAGTACTTC.

The CDR3 sequence: CASSTGRDSGANVLTF. The DNA of the CDR3 is TGTGCCAGTAGTACGGGACGGGACTCTGGGGCCAACGTCCTGACTTTC. The V and J genes are TRBV19 and TRBJ2-6, with D possibly called TRBD1 or TRBD2 (5 bases each). Germline CDR1 and CDR2: LNHDA and SQIVND (reference sequence). V lost 4 bases and J lost 0, with 10 bases in between. The CDR3 totals 16 residues.

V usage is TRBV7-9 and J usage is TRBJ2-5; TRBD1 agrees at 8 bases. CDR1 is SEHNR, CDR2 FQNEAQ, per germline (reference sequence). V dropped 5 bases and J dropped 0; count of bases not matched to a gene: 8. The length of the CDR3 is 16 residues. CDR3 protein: CASSMHGTGNQETQYF. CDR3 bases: TGTGCCAGCAGCATGCACGGGACAGGTAACCAAGAGACCCAGTACTTC.

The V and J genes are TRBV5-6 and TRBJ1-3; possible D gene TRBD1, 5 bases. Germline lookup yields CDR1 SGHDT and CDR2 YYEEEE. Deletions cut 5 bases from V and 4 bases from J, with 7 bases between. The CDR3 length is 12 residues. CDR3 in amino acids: CASSQGGNTIYF. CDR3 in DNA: TGTGCCAGCAGTCAGGGCGGAAACACCATATATTTT.

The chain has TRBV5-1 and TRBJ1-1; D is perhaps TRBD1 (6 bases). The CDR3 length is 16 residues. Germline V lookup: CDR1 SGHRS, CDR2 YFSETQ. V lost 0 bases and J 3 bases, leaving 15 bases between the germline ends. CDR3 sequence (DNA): TGCGCCAGCAGCTTGGGGCTTGGGGGCCGTTACACTGAAGCTTTCTTT. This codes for CASSLGLGGRYTEAFF.

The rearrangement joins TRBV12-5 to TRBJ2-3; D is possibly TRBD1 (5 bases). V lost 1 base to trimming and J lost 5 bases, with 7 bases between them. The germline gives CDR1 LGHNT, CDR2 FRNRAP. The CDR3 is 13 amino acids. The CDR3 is CASGLAGLDTQYF. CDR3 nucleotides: TGTGCTAGTGGTTTGGCAGGGTTAGATACGCAGTATTTT.